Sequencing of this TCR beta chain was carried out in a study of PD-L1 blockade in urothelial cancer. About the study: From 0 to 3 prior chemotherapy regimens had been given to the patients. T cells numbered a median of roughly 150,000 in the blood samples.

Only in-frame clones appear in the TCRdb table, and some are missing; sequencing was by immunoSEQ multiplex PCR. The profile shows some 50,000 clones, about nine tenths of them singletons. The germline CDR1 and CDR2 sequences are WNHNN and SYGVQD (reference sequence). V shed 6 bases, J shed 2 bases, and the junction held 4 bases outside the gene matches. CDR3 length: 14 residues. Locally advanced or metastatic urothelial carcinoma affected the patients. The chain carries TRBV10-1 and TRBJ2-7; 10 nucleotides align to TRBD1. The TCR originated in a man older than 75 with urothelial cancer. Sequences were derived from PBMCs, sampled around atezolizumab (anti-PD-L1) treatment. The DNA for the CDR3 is TGCGCCAGCAGCCGGGACAGGGGACCCTACGAGCAGTACTTC. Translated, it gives CASSRDRGPYEQYF.